The 17 T cell receptor beta chains below all came from one sample that was sequenced in a study of cytomegalovirus exposure and HLA in healthy donors. The PCR ran on 60 Vbeta and 13 Jbeta primers. The data were produced by immunoSEQ multiplex PCR, yet TCRdb's version contains in-frame clones alone and is incomplete. The sample records some 120,000 clones, approximately 80% being singletons. Sequenced sample: PBMCs. These TCRs come from a man younger than 35 in good health and CMV-seropositive.

This clone has a handful of counts. This rearrangement joins TRBV5-4 to TRBJ2-2, with 9 bases matching TRBD2. Trimming took 0 bases from V and 3 from J; bases not matched to a gene: 0. CDR1 is SGHNT and CDR2 is YYREEE in the germline V gene (reference sequence). CDR3 length: 15 residues. CDR3 coding DNA: TGTGCCAGCAGCTTGGGCGGGAGGGACACCGGGGAGCTGTTTTTT. Translating gives CASSLGGRDTGELFF.

J is TRBJ2-7 and V is TRBV27, with D unclear. Deletions cut 6 bases from V and 4 bases from J, with 7 bases between. Looked up from germline, CDR1 is MNHEY and CDR2 is SMNVEV (reference sequence). The CDR3 consists of 11 residues. CDR3 DNA sequence: TGTGCCAGCAGCTCCTCTTACGAGCAGTACTTC. Translated: CASSSSYEQYF.

The chain is built from TRBV5-6 and TRBJ2-3; tentatively, D is TRBD1 (5 bases). V was pared by 0 bases and J by 3 bases, with 11 bases between. Per germline, CDR1 SGHDT and CDR2 YYEEEE. The length of the CDR3 is 15 residues. The CDR3 sequence is CASSLAGLGTDTQYF. The CDR3 DNA sequence: TGTGCCAGCAGCTTGGCAGGGTTGGGGACAGATACGCAGTATTTT.

This chain joins TRBV5-6 and TRBJ1-5; the match to TRBD1 covers 9 bases. V gave up 4 bases and J gave up 5 bases; unmatched junction bases: 4. The CDR3 is 14 amino acids. The germline CDR1 and CDR2 sequences are SGHDT and YYEEEE. The CDR3 nucleotides read TGTGCCAGCAGCCTGGGACAGGGCGATCAGCCCCAGCATTTT. Translated: CASSLGQGDQPQHF.

This chain connects TRBV4-1 to TRBJ2-2; TRBD2 aligns across 10 bases. This CDR3 spans 22 amino acids. From germline, CDR1 is MGHRA and CDR2 YSYEKL. V was clipped by 0 bases and J by 1 base; unmatched bases: 17. In DNA, the CDR3 is TGCGCCAGCAGCCAAGATCGGCTAGCGGGGGCCGCCATTAAATTGAACACCGGGGAGCTGTTTTTT. Residues: CASSQDRLAGAAIKLNTGELFF.

The chain carries TRBV5-8 and TRBJ2-1, with a possible D match to TRBD2 (5 bases). The CDR3 loop spans 15 amino acids. The ends were cut back, 0 bases at V and 4 bases at J, with 11 bases in the middle. Germline assignment: CDR1 SGHTS and CDR2 YDEGEE. The CDR3 sequence: CASSLGGLVYNEQFF. Written as DNA, the CDR3 is TGTGCCAGCAGCTTGGGCGGGTTGGTTTACAATGAGCAGTTCTTC.

The gene calls are TRBV15 and TRBJ2-2, with TRBD1 identical over 7 bases. The CDR3 loop spans 16 amino acids. Trimming took 3 bases from V and 0 from J; bases not matched to a gene: 4. Looked up from germline, CDR1 is LNHNV and CDR2 is YYDKDF (reference sequence). CDR3 residues: CATSSETGTNTGELFF. In nucleotides, the CDR3 is TGTGCCACCAGCAGCGAGACAGGGACGAACACCGGGGAGCTGTTTTTT.

This rearrangement joins TRBV5-4 to TRBJ2-7; tentatively, D is TRBD1 (6 bases). This CDR3 comprises 14 residues. Deletions cut 0 bases from V and 7 bases from J, with 14 bases between. CDR1 SGHNT and CDR2 YYREEE come from the germline V gene (reference sequence). The CDR3: CASSLEQGSWEQYF. The CDR3 region has the DNA TGTGCCAGCAGCTTGGAACAGGGCTCGTGGGAGCAGTACTTC.

Here the CDR3 DNA reads TGTGCCACCAGCCCGGGAGGTGGCCTCGAAGGTGGCTACACCTTC. As protein: CATSPGGGLEGGYTF. V and J are TRBV15 and TRBJ1-2; D uncertain. V was cut by 5 bases and J by 7 bases, with 20 bases left in between. This CDR3 comprises 15 residues. The germline CDR1 and CDR2 sequences are LNHNV and YYDKDF (reference sequence).

The chain couples TRBV7-2 to TRBJ1-5, with 9 bases identical to TRBD1. The CDR3 spans 16 residues. Germline V lookup: CDR1 SGHTA, CDR2 FQGNSA. J was trimmed by 6 bases and V by 0 bases; bases with no gene match: 6. CDR3 sequence: CASSLAGQGVSQPQHF. CDR3 coding DNA: TGTGCCAGCAGCTTAGCGGGACAGGGTGTGAGTCAGCCCCAGCATTTT.

This chain joins TRBV6-5 and TRBJ1-5; no definite D call. The V and J ends lost 7 bases and 7 bases respectively, with 8 bases between them. The germline CDR1 and CDR2 sequences are MNHEY and SVGAGI. This CDR3 has 11 amino acids. CDR3 sequence reads: CASKQRQPQHF. The CDR3 DNA reads TGTGCCAGCAAACAACGACAGCCCCAGCATTTT.

This clone was observed a few times. The rearrangement links TRBV19 to TRBJ1-5; 12 nucleotides agree with TRBD1. Per germline, CDR1 LNHDA and CDR2 SQIVND (reference sequence). This CDR3 contains 18 residues. Trimming at V came to 4 bases and at J to 3 bases, leaving 10 bases not matched to a gene. The CDR3 loop reads CASSKLPGQGAINQPQHF. CDR3 nucleotides: TGTGCCAGTAGTAAACTTCCGGGACAGGGGGCCATCAATCAGCCCCAGCATTTT.

The genes are TRBV18 and TRBJ1-4; TRBD1 agrees at 7 bases. Trimming took 5 bases from V and 5 from J; bases not matched to a gene: 8. This CDR3 contains 15 residues. CDR1 is KGHSH, CDR2 LQKENI, per germline. CDR3 DNA: TGTGCCAGCTCAAGAGGGGGGACAGCAAATGAAAAACTGTTTTTT. Translated, it gives CASSRGGTANEKLFF.

The CDR3: CASSWRTSRETQYF. The CDR3 nucleotides are TGCGCCAGCAGCTGGAGGACTAGTAGAGAGACCCAGTACTTC. The chain recombines TRBV5-1 with TRBJ2-5; 7 bases fit TRBD2. Trimming took 3 bases from V and 4 from J; bases not matched to a gene: 6. This CDR3 contains 14 residues. The germline CDR1 and CDR2 sequences are SGHRS and YFSETQ.

The chain employs TRBV13 and TRBJ2-1; 14 nucleotides match TRBD2. The V gene's germline CDR1 is PRHDT and CDR2 FYEKMQ (reference sequence). The CDR3 is 19 amino acids. With V trimmed by 3 bases and J by 0 bases, 7 bases remained unmatched. CDR3 protein: CASSFWTSGGLSSYNEQFF. DNA for the CDR3: TGTGCCAGCAGCTTTTGGACTAGCGGGGGGCTGAGCTCCTACAATGAGCAGTTCTTC.

The J gene is TRBJ1-5, the V gene TRBV19; 8 bases are shared with TRBD1. Looked up from germline, CDR1 is LNHDA and CDR2 is SQIVND (reference sequence). V lost 5 bases, J lost 6 bases, and 9 bases stayed unmatched. The CDR3 totals 15 residues. The chain's CDR3 is CASSFGQGSIQPQHF. The CDR3 DNA follows: TGTGCCAGTAGTTTCGGACAGGGTTCCATTCAGCCCCAGCATTTT.

This chain connects TRBV30 to TRBJ1-2; 8 nucleotides agree with TRBD1. This CDR3 contains 16 residues. The J segment lost 7 bases and the V segment lost 0 bases, leaving 13 bases of the junction unmatched. Germline assignment: CDR1 GTSNPN and CDR2 SVGIG (reference sequence). As DNA, the CDR3 is TGTGCCTGGAGTGTACCGGGCAGGGGGCTTACTTTTGGCTACACCTTC. It yields the protein CAWSVPGRGLTFGYTF. Supplemented by reference TRBV30 and TRBJ1-2, the full variable domain reads SQTIHQWPATLVQPVGSPLSLECTVEGTSNPNLYWYRQAAGRGLQLLFYSVGIGQISSEVPQNLSASRPQDRQFILSSKKLLLSDSGFYLCAWSVPGRGLTFGYTFGSGTRLTVV.